The sequence of this T cell receptor (beta chain) was determined in a study of early T cells in non-severe SARS-CoV-2 infection. The V gene's germline CDR1 is LNHDA and CDR2 SQIVND (reference sequence). There are 13 residues in the CDR3. This clonotype has at least ten counts. One junction end does not reproduce the germline sequence, and a read error may be involved. As part of library construction, unique molecular identifiers were attached to individual cDNA molecules. TCRdb independently ran MiXCR on the 5' RACE reads; one entry per CDR3 protein. This sample has roughly 86,000 distinct CDR3 sequences; less than 8% occur once, and the top ten carry about 8%.

The clonotype comes from an adult who was a healthcare worker with PCR-confirmed SARS-CoV-2 infection or an uninfected control (not recorded which). The sequencing input was whole blood. The chain couples TRBV19 to TRBJ1-5; D unresolved. The CDR3 protein is CSAAKYSNQPQHF. CDR3 nucleotides: TGCTCGGCGGCAAAATATAGCAATCAGCCCCAGCATTTT. Full variable domain (remainder filled in from reference TRBV19 and TRBJ1-5): DGGITQSPKYLFRKEGQNVTLSCEQNLNHDAMYWYRQDPGQGLRLIYYSQIVNDFQKGDIAEGYSVSREKKESFPLTVTSAQKNPTAFYLCSAAKYSNQPQHFGDGTRLSIL.